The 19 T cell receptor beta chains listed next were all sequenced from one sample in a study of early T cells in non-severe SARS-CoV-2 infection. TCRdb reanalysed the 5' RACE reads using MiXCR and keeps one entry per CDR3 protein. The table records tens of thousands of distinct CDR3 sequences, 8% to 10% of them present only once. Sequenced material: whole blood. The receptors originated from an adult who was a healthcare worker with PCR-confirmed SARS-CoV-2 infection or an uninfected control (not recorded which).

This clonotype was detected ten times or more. CDR3 in amino acids: CASSVNRGGDTQYF. In DNA, the CDR3 is TGTGCCAGCAGTGTAAACAGGGGAGGAGATACGCAGTATTTT. The rearrangement links TRBV2 to TRBJ2-3; tentative D call: TRBD1 (7 bases). With 4 bases removed from V and 5 bases from J, the gap between germline ends came to 13 bases. Germline loops: CDR1 SNHLY, CDR2 FYNNEI. The CDR3 extends over 14 amino acids. Drawing the rest from reference TRBV2 and TRBJ2-3, the complete variable domain is EPEVTQTPSHQVTQMGQEVILRCVPISNHLYFYWYRQILGQKVEFLVSFYNNEISEKSEIFDDQFSVERPDGSNFTLKIRSTKLEDSAMYFCASSVNRGGDTQYFGPGTRLTVL.

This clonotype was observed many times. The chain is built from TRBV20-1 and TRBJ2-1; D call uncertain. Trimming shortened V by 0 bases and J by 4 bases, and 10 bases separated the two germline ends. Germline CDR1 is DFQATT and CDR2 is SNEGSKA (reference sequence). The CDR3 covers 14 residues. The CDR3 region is CSARDRRTYNEQFF. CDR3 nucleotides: TGCAGTGCTAGAGATCGGCGCACTTACAATGAGCAGTTCTTC.

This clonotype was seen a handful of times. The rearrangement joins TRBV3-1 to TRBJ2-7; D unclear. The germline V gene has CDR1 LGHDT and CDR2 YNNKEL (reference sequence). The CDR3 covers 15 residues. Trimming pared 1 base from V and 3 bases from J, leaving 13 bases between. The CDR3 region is CASSQGQETIYEQYF. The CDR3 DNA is TGTGCCAGCAGCCAAGGGCAGGAGACCATCTACGAGCAGTACTTC.

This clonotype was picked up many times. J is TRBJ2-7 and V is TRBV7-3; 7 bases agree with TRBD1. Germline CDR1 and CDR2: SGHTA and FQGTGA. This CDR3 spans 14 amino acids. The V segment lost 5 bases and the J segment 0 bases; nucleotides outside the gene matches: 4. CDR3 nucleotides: TGTGCCAGCAGCACGACAGGGAACTCCTACGAGCAGTACTTC. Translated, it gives CASSTTGNSYEQYF.

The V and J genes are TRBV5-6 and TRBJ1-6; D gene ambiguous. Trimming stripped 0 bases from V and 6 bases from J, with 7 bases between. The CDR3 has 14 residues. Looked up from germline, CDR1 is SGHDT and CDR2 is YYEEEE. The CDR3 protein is CASSLVQSNSPLHF. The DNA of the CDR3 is TGTGCCAGCAGCTTGGTACAGAGTAATTCACCCCTCCACTTT.

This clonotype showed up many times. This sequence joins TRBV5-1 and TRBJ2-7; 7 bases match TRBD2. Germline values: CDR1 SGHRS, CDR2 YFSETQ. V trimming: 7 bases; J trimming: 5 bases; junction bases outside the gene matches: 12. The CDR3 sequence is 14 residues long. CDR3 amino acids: CASRRFAGENEQYF. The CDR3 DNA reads TGCGCCAGCCGCCGCTTCGCGGGAGAAAACGAGCAGTACTTC. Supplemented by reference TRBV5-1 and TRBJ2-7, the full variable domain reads KAGVTQTPRYLIKTRGQQVTLSCSPISGHRSVSWYQQTPGQGLQFLFEYFSETQRNKGNFPGRFSGRQFSNSRSEMNVSTLELGDSALYLCASRRFAGENEQYFGPGTRLTVT.

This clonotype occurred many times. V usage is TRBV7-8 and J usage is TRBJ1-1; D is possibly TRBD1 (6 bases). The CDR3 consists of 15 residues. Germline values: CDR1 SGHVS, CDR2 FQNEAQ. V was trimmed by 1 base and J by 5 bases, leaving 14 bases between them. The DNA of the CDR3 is TGTGCCAGCAGCTTAGGCCGGCAGGGGAGGACTGAAGCTTTCTTT. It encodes CASSLGRQGRTEAFF.

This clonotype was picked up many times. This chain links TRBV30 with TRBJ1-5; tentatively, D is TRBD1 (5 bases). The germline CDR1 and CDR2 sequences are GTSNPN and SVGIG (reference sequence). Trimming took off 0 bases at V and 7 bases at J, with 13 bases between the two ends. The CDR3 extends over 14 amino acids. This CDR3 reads CAWSVRSGGQPQHF. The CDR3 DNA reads TGTGCCTGGAGTGTACGATCGGGGGGACAGCCCCAGCATTTT.

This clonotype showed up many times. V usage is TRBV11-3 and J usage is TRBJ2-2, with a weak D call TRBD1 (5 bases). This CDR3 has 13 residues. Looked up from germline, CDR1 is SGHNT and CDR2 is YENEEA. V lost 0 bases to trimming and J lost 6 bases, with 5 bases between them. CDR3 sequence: CASSLDRAGELFF. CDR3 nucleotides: TGTGCCAGCAGCTTAGACAGGGCCGGGGAGCTGTTTTTT.

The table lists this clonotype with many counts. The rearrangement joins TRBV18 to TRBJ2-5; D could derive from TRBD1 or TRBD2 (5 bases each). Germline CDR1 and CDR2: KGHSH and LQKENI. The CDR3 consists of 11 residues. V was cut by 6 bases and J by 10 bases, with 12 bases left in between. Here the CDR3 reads CASSPGPDQYF. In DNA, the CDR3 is TGTGCCAGCTCTCCGGGACCCGACCAGTACTTC.

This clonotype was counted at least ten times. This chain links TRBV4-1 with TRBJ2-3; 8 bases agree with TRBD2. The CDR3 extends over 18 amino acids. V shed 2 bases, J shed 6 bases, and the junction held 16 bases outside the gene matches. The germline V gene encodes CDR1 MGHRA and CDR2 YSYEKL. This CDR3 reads CASSQQRGLGRLADTQYF. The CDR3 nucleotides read TGCGCCAGCAGCCAACAGCGGGGACTAGGTCGGCTCGCGGATACGCAGTATTTT.

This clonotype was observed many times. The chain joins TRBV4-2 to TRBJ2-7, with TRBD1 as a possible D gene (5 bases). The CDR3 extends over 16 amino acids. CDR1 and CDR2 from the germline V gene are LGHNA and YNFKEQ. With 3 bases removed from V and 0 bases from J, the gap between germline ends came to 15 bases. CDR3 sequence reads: CASSQSRGFRSYEQYF. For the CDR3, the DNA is TGTGCCAGCAGCCAGTCTAGGGGATTCCGCTCCTACGAGCAGTACTTC.

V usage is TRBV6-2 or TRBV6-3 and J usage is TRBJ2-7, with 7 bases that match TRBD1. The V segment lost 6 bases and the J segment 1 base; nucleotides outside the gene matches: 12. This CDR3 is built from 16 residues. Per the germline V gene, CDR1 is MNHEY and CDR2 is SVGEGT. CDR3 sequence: CASSRVQGQLSYEQYF. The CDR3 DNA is TGTGCCAGCAGCCGAGTCCAGGGACAGCTGTCCTACGAGCAGTACTTC.

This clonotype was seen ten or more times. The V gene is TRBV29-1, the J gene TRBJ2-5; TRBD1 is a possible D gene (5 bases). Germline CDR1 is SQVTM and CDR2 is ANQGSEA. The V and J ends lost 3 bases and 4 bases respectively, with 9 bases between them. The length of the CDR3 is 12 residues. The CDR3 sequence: CSVDRQGETQYF. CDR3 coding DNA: TGCAGCGTTGATCGGCAGGGAGAGACCCAGTACTTC.

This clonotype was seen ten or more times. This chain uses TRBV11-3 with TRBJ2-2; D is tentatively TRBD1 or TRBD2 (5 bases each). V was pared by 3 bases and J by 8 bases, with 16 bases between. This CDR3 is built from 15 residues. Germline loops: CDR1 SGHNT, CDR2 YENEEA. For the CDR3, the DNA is TGTGCCAGCAGCTTTGAGGGCGACAGCCCTGGGGAGCTGTTTTTT. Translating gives CASSFEGDSPGELFF.

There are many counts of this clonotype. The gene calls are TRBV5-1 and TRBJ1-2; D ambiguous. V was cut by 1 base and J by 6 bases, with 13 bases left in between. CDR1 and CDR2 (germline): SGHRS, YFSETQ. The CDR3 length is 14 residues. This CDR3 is CASSLPGKIDGYTF. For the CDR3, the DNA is TGCGCCAGCAGCTTGCCGGGGAAAATAGATGGCTACACCTTC. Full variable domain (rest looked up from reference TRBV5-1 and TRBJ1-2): KAGVTQTPRYLIKTRGQQVTLSCSPISGHRSVSWYQQTPGQGLQFLFEYFSETQRNKGNFPGRFSGRQFSNSRSEMNVSTLELGDSALYLCASSLPGKIDGYTFGSGTRLTVV.

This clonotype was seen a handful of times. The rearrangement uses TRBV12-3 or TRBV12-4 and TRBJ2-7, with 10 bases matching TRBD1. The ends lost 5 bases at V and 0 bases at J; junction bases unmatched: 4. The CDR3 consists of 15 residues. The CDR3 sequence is CASSEGTGASYEQYF. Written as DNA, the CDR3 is TGTGCCAGCAGTGAAGGGACAGGGGCCTCCTACGAGCAGTACTTC.

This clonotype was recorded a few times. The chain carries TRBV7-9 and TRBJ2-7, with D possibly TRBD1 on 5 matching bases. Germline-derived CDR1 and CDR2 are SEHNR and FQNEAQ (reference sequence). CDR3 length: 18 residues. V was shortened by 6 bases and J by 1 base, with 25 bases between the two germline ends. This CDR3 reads CASSQPTDPKPNSYEQYF. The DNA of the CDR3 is TGTGCCAGCAGTCAGCCGACAGACCCGAAACCTAATTCCTACGAGCAGTACTTC.

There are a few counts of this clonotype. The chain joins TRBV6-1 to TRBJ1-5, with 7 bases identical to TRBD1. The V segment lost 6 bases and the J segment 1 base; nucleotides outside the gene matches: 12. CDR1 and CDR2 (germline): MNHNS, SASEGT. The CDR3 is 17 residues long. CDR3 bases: TGTGCCAGCAGAACCGGCTTCGGGGGACAGAGCAATCAGCCCCAGCATTTT. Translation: CASRTGFGGQSNQPQHF.